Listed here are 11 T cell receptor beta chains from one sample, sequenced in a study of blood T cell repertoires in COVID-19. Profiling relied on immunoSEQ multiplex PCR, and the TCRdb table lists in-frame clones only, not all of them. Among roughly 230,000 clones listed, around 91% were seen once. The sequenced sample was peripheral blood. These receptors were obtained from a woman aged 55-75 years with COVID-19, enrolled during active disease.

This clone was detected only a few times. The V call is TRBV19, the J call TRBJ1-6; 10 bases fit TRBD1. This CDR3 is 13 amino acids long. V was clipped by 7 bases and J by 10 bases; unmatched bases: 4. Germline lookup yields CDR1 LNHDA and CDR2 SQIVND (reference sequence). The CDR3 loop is CASTRDRGSPLHF. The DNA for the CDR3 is TGTGCCAGTACTAGGGACAGGGGATCACCCCTCCACTTT.

CDR3 DNA: TGTGCCAGCTCACCAGCCAGTCCTAGCAATCAGCCCCAGCATTTT. Its protein is CASSPASPSNQPQHF. This chain links TRBV18 with TRBJ1-5; D is unresolved. Germline V lookup: CDR1 KGHSH, CDR2 LQKENI. CDR3 length equals 15 residues. With 2 bases removed from V and 0 bases from J, the gap between germline ends came to 8 bases.

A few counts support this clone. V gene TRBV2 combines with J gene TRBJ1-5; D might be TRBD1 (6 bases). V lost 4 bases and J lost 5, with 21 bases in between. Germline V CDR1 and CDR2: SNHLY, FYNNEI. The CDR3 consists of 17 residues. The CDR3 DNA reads TGTGCCAGCAGTGTGGGCAGGGGCATCTCTCGTGATCAGCCCCAGCATTTT. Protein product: CASSVGRGISRDQPQHF.

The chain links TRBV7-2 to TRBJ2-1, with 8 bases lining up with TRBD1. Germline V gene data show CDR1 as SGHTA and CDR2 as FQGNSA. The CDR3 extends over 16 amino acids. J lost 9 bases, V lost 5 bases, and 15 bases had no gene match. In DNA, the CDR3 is TGTGCCAGCAGCCCGCCCCGGACAGGGCCACCACGTGAGCAGTTCTTC. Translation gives CASSPPRTGPPREQFF. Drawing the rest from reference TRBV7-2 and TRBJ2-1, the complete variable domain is GAGVSQSPSNKVTEKGKDVELRCDPISGHTALYWYRQSLGQGLEFLIYFQGNSAPDKSGLPSDRFSAERTGGSVSTLTIQRTQQEDSAVYLCASSPPRTGPPREQFFGPGTRLTVL.

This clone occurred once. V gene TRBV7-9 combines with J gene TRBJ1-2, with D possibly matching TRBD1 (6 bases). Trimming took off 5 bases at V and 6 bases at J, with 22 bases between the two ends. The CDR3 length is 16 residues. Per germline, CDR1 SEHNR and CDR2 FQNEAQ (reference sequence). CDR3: CASSPSVRGGLDGYTF. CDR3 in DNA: TGTGCCAGCAGCCCGTCGGTACGGGGGGGCCTTGATGGCTACACCTTC.

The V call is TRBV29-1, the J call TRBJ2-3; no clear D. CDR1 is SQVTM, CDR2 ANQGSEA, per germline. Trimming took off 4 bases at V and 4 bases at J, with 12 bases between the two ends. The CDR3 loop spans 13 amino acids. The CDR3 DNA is TGCAGCGTTGTAATTTTCGTCTCAGATACGCAGTATTTT. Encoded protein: CSVVIFVSDTQYF.

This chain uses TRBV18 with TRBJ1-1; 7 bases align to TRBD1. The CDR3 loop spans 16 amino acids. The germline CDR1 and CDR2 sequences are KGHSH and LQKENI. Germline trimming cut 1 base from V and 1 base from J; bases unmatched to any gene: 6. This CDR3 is CASSPRQGVGNTEAFF. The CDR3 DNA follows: TGTGCCAGCTCACCACGACAGGGCGTGGGGAACACTGAAGCTTTCTTT.

The CDR3 DNA reads as TGTGCCACTCAGGGGAACTATGGCTACACCTTC. Its translation is CATQGNYGYTF. The chain uses TRBV7-8 and TRBJ1-2; maybe TRBD1 (6 bases). The germline CDR1 and CDR2 sequences are SGHVS and FQNEAQ. The CDR3 loop spans 11 amino acids. The V and J ends lost 10 bases and 2 bases respectively, with 8 bases between them. Using reference TRBV7-8 and TRBJ1-2 for the parts outside the CDR3, the full variable domain is GAGVSQSPRYKVAKRGQDVALRCDPISGHVSLFWYQQALGQGPEFLTYFQNEAQLDKSGLPSDRFFAERPEGSVSTLKIQRTQQEDSAVYLCATQGNYGYTFGSGTRLTVV.

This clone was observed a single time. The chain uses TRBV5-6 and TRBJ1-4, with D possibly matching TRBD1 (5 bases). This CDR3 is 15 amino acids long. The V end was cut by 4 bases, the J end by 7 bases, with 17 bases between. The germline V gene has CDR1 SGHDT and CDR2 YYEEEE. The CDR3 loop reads CASSAGDSRTEKLFF. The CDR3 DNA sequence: TGTGCCAGCAGCGCGGGGGACTCTCGGACTGAAAAACTGTTTTTT.

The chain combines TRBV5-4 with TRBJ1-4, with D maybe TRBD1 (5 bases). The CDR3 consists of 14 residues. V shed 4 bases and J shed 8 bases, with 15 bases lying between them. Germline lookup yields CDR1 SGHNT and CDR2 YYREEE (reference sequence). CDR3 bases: TGTGCCAGCAGCGTGGGGGGGGTAGGAGAAAAACTGTTTTTT. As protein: CASSVGGVGEKLFF.

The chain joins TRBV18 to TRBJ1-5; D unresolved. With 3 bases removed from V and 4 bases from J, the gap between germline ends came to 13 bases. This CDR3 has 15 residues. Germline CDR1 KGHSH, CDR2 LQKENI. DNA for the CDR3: TGTGCCAGCTCACCCGGAGGGATGACTAATCAGCCCCAGCATTTT. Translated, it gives CASSPGGMTNQPQHF.